This T cell receptor beta chain derives from a study of blood T cells in healthy people across ages. For the second PCR, which ran for roughly 7 to 11 cycles, a sample-barcoded 5' primer and a J-beta primer mix were used. TCRdb analysed the 5' RACE reads with MiXCR anew, one entry per CDR3 protein. The sample includes around 1,900,000 distinct CDR3 sequences, 35% to 50% of them seen just once. Comments on this clonotype: The antigen remains unidentified.

Germline V gives CDR1 MNHEY, CDR2 SVGAGI. Trimming at V came to 0 bases and at J to 7 bases, leaving 8 bases not matched to a gene. The length of the CDR3 is 16 residues. Study results and limitations: TCR beta diversity per million T cells fell roughly linearly with age.

This chain links TRBV6-5 with TRBJ2-4; 8 bases are a match to TRBD1. The sequence derives from a human donor in good health. Sequenced: blood. The CDR3 DNA reads as TGTGCCAGCAGTTACTCGAAAGGACAGGGCCGGAACATTCAGTACTTC. Translation gives CASSYSKGQGRNIQYF.